These 31 T cell receptor beta chains came from one sample sequenced in a study of regulatory T cells in long-lasting Graves disease. Construction of the TCR beta libraries employed iRepertoire HTBI primers in conjunction with Arm-PCR of CDR3 regions. TCRdb reprocessed the multiplex PCR reads via MiXCR and lists one record per CDR3 protein. The sample yields approximately 440,000 distinct CDR3 sequences, 23% seen once. Time point noted: persistent/refractory GD, antithyroid drugs over 5 years with positive TRAb. TCR sequences were obtained from RNA taken from PBMCs. Specimen: peripheral blood mononuclear cells (PBMCs), collected when the disease was refractory, from a patient treated with antithyroid drugs. The receptor source for this set is a female donor with Graves disease.

A word on this clonotype: Sequence at one end of the junction differs from germline and may be a read error. The gene calls are TRBV24-1 and TRBJ2-7, with 7 bases that match TRBD2. The germline V gene has CDR1 KGHDR and CDR2 SFDVKD. The CDR3 has 15 amino acids. CDR3 in DNA: TGTGCCACCAGTGTAGGGGCAGCGGGGACCTACGAGCCGTACTTC. As protein: CATSVGAAGTYEPYF.

The rearrangement joins TRBV7-2 to TRBJ2-7; 14 nucleotides align to TRBD2. The J segment lost 5 bases and the V segment lost 5 bases, leaving 8 bases of the junction unmatched. The CDR3 loop spans 16 amino acids. Germline loops: CDR1 SGHTA, CDR2 FQGNSA. In DNA, the CDR3 is TGTGCCAGCAGCCCCCGACTAGCGGGAGGGTTGCACGAGCAGTACTTC. Protein sequence: CASSPRLAGGLHEQYF.

This chain uses TRBV6-1 with TRBJ2-2; D call uncertain. The germline V gene has CDR1 MNHNS and CDR2 SASEGT. Trimming removed 7 bases at V and 2 bases at J, with 11 bases between. This CDR3 has 14 residues. The CDR3 protein is CASTLTGNTGELFF. The CDR3 region has the DNA TGTGCCAGCACGTTGACCGGAAACACCGGGGAGCTGTTTTTT.

The J gene is TRBJ2-1, the V gene TRBV11-2; 10 bases fit TRBD1. CDR3 size: 16 residues. Trimming at V came to 1 base and at J to 6 bases, leaving 6 bases not matched to a gene. Germline V gene sequence: CDR1 SGHAT, CDR2 FQNNGV. For the CDR3, the DNA is TGTGCCAGCAGCTTAGGGGACAGGGGTTTGGGCAATGAGCAGTTCTTC. It is translated as CASSLGDRGLGNEQFF.

The rearrangement joins TRBV20-1 to TRBJ2-7, with 7 bases identical to TRBD2. Germline V gene lookup returns CDR1 DFQATT and CDR2 SNEGSKA (reference sequence). V lost 6 bases, J lost 7 bases, and 18 bases stayed unmatched. The CDR3 consists of 15 residues. The CDR3 region is CSARGGGSGSGEQYF. The CDR3 region has the DNA TGCAGTGCCCGGGGAGGCGGGAGTGGTTCGGGGGAGCAGTACTTC.

The rearrangement uses TRBV19 and TRBJ2-2, with D tentatively TRBD1 (5 bases). V was cut by 3 bases and J by 5 bases, with 13 bases left in between. Germline V gene sequence: CDR1 LNHDA, CDR2 SQIVND (reference sequence). This CDR3 spans 15 amino acids. The CDR3 region is CASSIQGGLTGELFF. The DNA of the CDR3 is TGTGCCAGTAGTATCCAGGGCGGTCTAACCGGGGAGCTGTTTTTT.

Many counts were recorded for this clonotype. J is TRBJ2-7 and V is TRBV30, with 7 bases lining up with TRBD1. Per germline, CDR1 GTSNPN and CDR2 SVGIG (reference sequence). J gave up 1 base and V 0 bases, and 3 bases lay outside the gene matches. CDR3 length: 14 residues. The CDR3 DNA reads TGTGCCTGGAGTGTCCGACAGGGATCCTACGAGCAGTACTTC. Protein: CAWSVRQGSYEQYF.

This clonotype has a handful of counts. The chain couples TRBV2 to TRBJ1-3, with D perhaps matching TRBD1 (5 bases). Trimming left V 4 bases short and J 0 bases short, with 16 bases between. Germline V gene lookup returns CDR1 SNHLY and CDR2 FYNNEI. This CDR3 spans 17 amino acids. As DNA, the CDR3 is TGTGCCAGCAGTGGGACAAAGAATGACCGCTCTGGAAACACCATATATTTT. As protein: CASSGTKNDRSGNTIYF.

There are many counts of this clonotype. J is TRBJ2-5 and V is TRBV2, with 7 positions matching TRBD1. The CDR3 length is 13 residues. The ends lost 6 bases at V and 4 bases at J; junction bases unmatched: 5. Germline CDR1 is SNHLY and CDR2 is FYNNEI. CDR3 loop: CASSRRTGETQYF. In DNA form, the CDR3 reads TGTGCCAGCAGCCGGAGGACAGGAGAGACCCAGTACTTC.

To note about this clonotype: A much bigger clone sits one base away, suggesting this may be a read error. V is TRBV6-2 or TRBV6-3 and J is TRBJ1-2, with no clear D. CDR1 is MNHEY, CDR2 SVGEGT, per germline. This CDR3 region has 15 residues. The CDR3 bases are TGTGCCAGCAGTTACTCAGGGCTTAAAGAGGCTGGCTGCACCTTC. It specifies CASSYSGLKEAGCTF.

The chain employs TRBV20-1 and TRBJ1-1; D remains ambiguous. This CDR3 has 13 amino acids. Germline V CDR1 and CDR2: DFQATT, SNEGSKA (reference sequence). V was cut by 1 base and J by 2 bases, with 8 bases left in between. The CDR3 bases are TGCAGTGCTAGAGTTCAGGTTAACACTGAAGCTTTCTTT. Its translation: CSARVQVNTEAFF.

With respect to this clonotype: At one end, the junction sequence differs from germline, possibly due to a read error. The V gene is TRBV19, the J gene TRBJ2-7, with TRBD2 identical over 9 bases. The germline CDR1 and CDR2 sequences are LNHDA and SQIVND (reference sequence). The CDR3 extends over 16 amino acids. CDR3 DNA: TGTGCCGGTAGGAGCCCGATGGCGGGAGGGTCCTACGAGCAGTACTTC. The encoded protein is CAGRSPMAGGSYEQYF.

This chain uses TRBV3-1 with TRBJ1-6; unclear D gene. The CDR3 length is 12 residues. CDR1 is LGHDT, CDR2 YNNKEL, per germline (reference sequence). This chain's CDR3 is CATNDLNSPLHF. In DNA, the CDR3 is TGTGCAACAAACGACCTTAATTCACCCCTCCACTTT.

The chain recombines TRBV7-6 with TRBJ1-2; a weak D match, TRBD1 (5 bases). Trimming removed 2 bases from V and 4 bases from J, with 14 bases in between. The CDR3 length is 15 residues. Germline-derived CDR1 and CDR2 are SGHVS and FNYEAQ. CDR3 sequence: CASSLFREGIYGYTF. DNA for the CDR3: TGTGCCAGCAGCTTATTTCGGGAGGGGATCTATGGCTACACCTTC.

The chain combines TRBV12-3 or TRBV12-4 with TRBJ2-3, with 16 bases fitting TRBD2. V shed 5 bases, J shed 2 bases, and the junction held 4 bases outside the gene matches. The CDR3 has 17 amino acids. The CDR3 is CASSPGLAGGLTDTQYF. The CDR3 bases are TGTGCCAGCAGTCCGGGACTAGCGGGAGGGCTCACAGATACGCAGTATTTT.

This clonotype was recorded at least ten times. The chain carries TRBV28 and TRBJ1-1; 9 bases line up with TRBD1. Germline V gene sequence: CDR1 MDHEN, CDR2 SYDVKM. The junction had 6 bases not matched to a gene; V was cut back by 4 bases and J by 0 bases. The CDR3 is made up of 16 amino acids. The CDR3: CASSSPGTGMNTEAFF. The CDR3 DNA follows: TGTGCCAGCAGTTCCCCCGGGACAGGGATGAACACTGAAGCTTTCTTT.

Ten or more counts support this clonotype. The CDR3 nucleotides are TGTGCCAGCAGCCCATGGACGGATAATGAAAAACTGTTTTTT. It codes for CASSPWTDNEKLFF. The gene calls are TRBV7-2 and TRBJ1-4; unclear D gene. Germline V gene sequence: CDR1 SGHTA, CDR2 FQGNSA. The CDR3 has 14 amino acids. Trimming took 5 bases from V and 4 from J, leaving 11 bases between them.

The chain combines TRBV7-8 with TRBJ1-5; TRBD1 agrees at 7 bases. The J segment lost 2 bases and the V segment lost 8 bases, leaving 6 bases of the junction unmatched. Germline CDR1 and CDR2: SGHVS and FQNEAQ. This CDR3 region has 14 residues. The CDR3 region is CASGTGAGNQPQHF. CDR3 coding DNA: TGTGCCAGCGGTACAGGGGCGGGCAATCAGCCCCAGCATTTT.

J is TRBJ2-2 and V is TRBV20-1; no reliable D call. With 5 bases removed from V and 7 bases from J, the gap between germline ends came to 11 bases. Per germline, CDR1 DFQATT and CDR2 SNEGSKA (reference sequence). The CDR3 runs to 12 residues. The CDR3 protein is CSAGALVGELFF. CDR3 nucleotides: TGCAGTGCTGGAGCCCTCGTCGGGGAGCTGTTTTTT.

The CDR3 DNA sequence: TGTGCCAGCACTAGGAGGACAGCTAGCACAGATACGCAGTATTTT. Protein sequence: CASTRRTASTDTQYF. The genes are TRBV2 and TRBJ2-3, with D perhaps TRBD1 (6 bases). The CDR3 totals 15 residues. Germline loops: CDR1 SNHLY, CDR2 FYNNEI. Trimming took off 7 bases at V and 0 bases at J, with 14 bases between the two ends.

This clonotype was counted ten times or more. This chain uses TRBV2 with TRBJ1-1; D unclear. V gave up 5 bases and J gave up 0 bases, with 10 bases separating them. CDR1 is SNHLY, CDR2 FYNNEI, per germline. The CDR3 has 14 residues. In nucleotides, the CDR3 is TGTGCCAGCAGTTCTACCTACATGAACACTGAAGCTTTCTTT. Translating it yields CASSSTYMNTEAFF. Variable domain in full (rest from reference TRBV2 and TRBJ1-1): EPEVTQTPSHQVTQMGQEVILRCVPISNHLYFYWYRQILGQKVEFLVSFYNNEISEKSEIFDDQFSVERPDGSNFTLKIRSTKLEDSAMYFCASSSTYMNTEAFFGQGTRLTVV.

This clonotype appeared many times. The rearrangement links TRBV2 to TRBJ1-5, with a possible D match to TRBD1 (5 bases). This CDR3 has 17 residues. Germline CDR1 reads SNHLY; CDR2 reads FYNNEI. Trimming removed 6 bases from V and 0 bases from J, with 18 bases in between. The chain's CDR3 is CASSEPHGTYSNQPQHF. CDR3 nucleotide sequence: TGTGCCAGCAGCGAACCCCACGGGACGTATAGCAATCAGCCCCAGCATTTT. The full variable domain, with the rest looked up from reference TRBV2 and TRBJ1-5, is EPEVTQTPSHQVTQMGQEVILRCVPISNHLYFYWYRQILGQKVEFLVSFYNNEISEKSEIFDDQFSVERPDGSNFTLKIRSTKLEDSAMYFCASSEPHGTYSNQPQHFGDGTRLSIL.

This clonotype was seen ten or more times. The chain recombines TRBV6-2 or TRBV6-3 with TRBJ2-5; D uncertain. Germline values: CDR1 MNHEY, CDR2 SVGEGT. CDR3 size: 14 residues. Trimming removed 0 bases from V and 1 base from J, with 6 bases in between. The CDR3 nucleotides read TGTGCCAGCAGTTACTCCACACGCCAAGAGACCCAGTACTTC. Its translation is CASSYSTRQETQYF.

The chain combines TRBV20-1 with TRBJ2-7; either TRBD1 or TRBD2 may fit D (6 bases each). CDR1 is DFQATT and CDR2 is SNEGSKA in the germline V gene (reference sequence). The ends were cut back, 6 bases at V and 0 bases at J, with 18 bases in the middle. This CDR3 spans 15 amino acids. The CDR3 bases are TGCAGTGCAAAAGACAGGACTAAGGACTCCTACGAGCAGTACTTC. Translating it yields CSAKDRTKDSYEQYF.

This clonotype was found many times. The CDR3 nucleotides read TGTGCCAGCAGCTTAGAACTAGCGGGAGCAAGGCAGTACTTC. Translation gives CASSLELAGARQYF. The V call is TRBV7-6, the J call TRBJ2-7; 11 bases are a match to TRBD2. The V segment lost 1 base and the J segment 9 bases; nucleotides outside the gene matches: 5. The CDR3 extends over 14 amino acids. Germline V gene sequence: CDR1 SGHVS, CDR2 FNYEAQ. Filled out from reference TRBV7-6 and TRBJ2-7, the complete variable domain reads GAGVSQSPRYKVTKRGQDVALRCDPISGHVSLYWYRQALGQGPEFLTYFNYEAQQDKSGLPNDRFSAERPEGSISTLTIQRTEQRDSAMYRCASSLELAGARQYFGPGTRLTVT.

This clonotype was detected many times. This chain connects TRBV2 to TRBJ2-1; 13 positions agree with TRBD2. Germline V CDR1 and CDR2: SNHLY, FYNNEI. This CDR3 is built from 15 residues. J gave up 12 bases and V 5 bases, and 10 bases lay outside the gene matches. The CDR3 DNA reads TGTGCCAGCAGTTCCGGGACTAGCGGGACATTTCGGCAGTTCTTC. Residues: CASSSGTSGTFRQFF.

V is TRBV6-9 and J is TRBJ1-4; 9 bases are a match to TRBD1. The CDR3 consists of 15 residues. The germline V gene encodes CDR1 MNHGY and CDR2 SVAAGI. V lost 3 bases, J lost 7 bases, and 6 bases stayed unmatched. In DNA form, the CDR3 reads TGTGCCAGCAGTTACCACGGGACAGGGAGTGAAAAACTGTTTTTT. Encoded protein: CASSYHGTGSEKLFF.

This clonotype was counted ten times or more. V and J are TRBV28 and TRBJ1-2; D possibly corresponds to TRBD1 (5 bases). Trimming took off 2 bases at V and 4 bases at J, with 17 bases between the two ends. The CDR3 has 16 residues. Germline values: CDR1 MDHEN, CDR2 SYDVKM. Here the CDR3 reads CASSLTTEGRLYGYTF. The CDR3 DNA sequence: TGTGCCAGCAGTTTAACGACTGAGGGGCGGCTCTATGGCTACACCTTC.

Details on this clonotype: This may be a read error, as it is one base from a much larger clone. Since no conserved phenylalanine or tryptophan closes the CDR3, a read error is the likely cause. V usage is TRBV20-1 and J usage is TRBJ1-1, with 7 nucleotides matching TRBD1. Trimming removed 6 bases from V and 9 bases from J; junction bases left unmatched: 13. This CDR3 spans 13 amino acids. Germline V CDR1 and CDR2: DFQATT, SNEGSKA (reference sequence). The CDR3 here is CSAPQGTTRKAFS. The DNA for the CDR3 is TGCAGTGCGCCACAGGGGACTACTCGGAAAGCTTTCTCT.

This clonotype was seen once. The chain couples TRBV19 to TRBJ2-2, with D unclear. Per germline, CDR1 LNHDA and CDR2 SQIVND (reference sequence). The V gene lost 3 bases and the J gene lost 4 bases, with 3 bases spanning the gap. The length of the CDR3 is 12 residues. CDR3 protein: CASSMGTGELFF. The CDR3 nucleotides read TGTGCCAGTAGTATGGGCACCGGGGAGCTGTTTTTT.

This clonotype was detected a few times. This rearrangement joins TRBV30 to TRBJ2-7, with D maybe TRBD2 (6 bases). This CDR3 region has 14 residues. The V end lost 4 bases, the J end lost 0 bases, and 13 bases lay between the germline ends. Germline lookup yields CDR1 GTSNPN and CDR2 SVGIG (reference sequence). The CDR3 region is CAWINPTSSYEQYF. CDR3 DNA: TGTGCCTGGATCAACCCGACTAGCTCCTACGAGCAGTACTTC.